This is a list of T cell receptor beta chains from one sample in a study of technical replicates of blood from a few donors. Sequenced by immunoSEQ multiplex PCR; TCRdb stores in-frame clones only, minus some. Altogether roughly 100,000 clones are present, roughly 95% being singletons, with the ten largest covering roughly 0.21%. Sequencing input: T cells isolated from PBMCs. These receptors were obtained from a human donor in good health. Each CDR3 is given with its conserved first and last residue. A D gene is named only where the DNA matches it firmly. Clone size is not always given. Where it is, it says once, few, many or a class for expanded clones.

D gene	clone size	J gene	V gene	CDR3 protein	CDR3 DNA
TRBD1	NA	TRBJ1-1	TRBV19	CASSISQGADEAFF	TGTGCCAGTAGTATTTCTCAGGGGGCGGATGAAGCTTTCTTT
NA	NA	TRBJ2-6	TRBV13	CASSRGGVGSSGANVLTF	TGTGCCAGCAGCCGTGGAGGCGTGGGGTCCTCTGGGGCCAACGTCCTGACTTTC
NA	NA	TRBJ1-2	TRBV9	CASSTSGAFSYGYTF	TGTGCCAGCAGCACCTCAGGGGCTTTTAGCTATGGCTACACCTTC
TRBD1	NA	TRBJ2-7	TRBV7-9	CASSGPGDRGRGEQYF	TGTGCCAGCAGCGGGCCCGGGGACAGGGGGCGAGGGGAGCAGTACTTC
TRBD2	NA	TRBJ2-7	TRBV7-9	CASSLVNSGGEQYF	TGTGCCAGCAGCTTAGTGAACTCGGGAGGCGAGCAGTACTTC
NA	NA	TRBJ2-7	TRBV7-8	CASSSSGTPSYEQYF	TGTGCCAGCAGCTCCAGCGGGACACCCTCCTACGAGCAGTACTTC
NA	NA	TRBJ2-1	TRBV5-1	CASSWGGVSNNEQFF	TGCGCCAGCAGCTGGGGCGGGGTCTCTAACAATGAGCAGTTCTTC
NA	NA	TRBJ1-1	TRBV7-9	CASSYRDTEAFF	TGTGCCAGCAGTTACCGGGACACTGAAGCTTTCTTT
TRBD2	NA	TRBJ2-3	TRBV7-9	CASSGDISGRGTDTQYF	TGTGCCAGCAGCGGAGATATCAGCGGGAGGGGTACAGATACGCAGTATTTT
TRBD2	NA	TRBJ2-7	TRBV19	CASSRSSGSYEQYF	TGTGCCAGTAGTAGGTCTAGCGGCTCCTACGAGCAGTACTTC
TRBD1	NA	TRBJ2-2	TRBV18	CASSPYGTGANTGELFF	TGTGCCAGCTCACCGTATGGGACAGGCGCGAACACCGGGGAGCTGTTTTTT
TRBD1	NA	TRBJ2-7	TRBV6-6	CASSLDRVGYEQYF	TGTGCCAGCAGCCTTGACAGGGTAGGCTACGAGCAGTACTTC
TRBD1	NA	TRBJ2-3	TRBV9	CASSVGGQITDTQYF	TGTGCCAGCAGCGTAGGGGGACAGATAACAGATACGCAGTATTTT
TRBD1	once	TRBJ2-3	TRBV4-1	CASSQTGVGGDTQYF	TGCGCCAGCAGCCAAACAGGGGTAGGTGGGGATACGCAGTATTTT
TRBD1	NA	TRBJ1-1	TRBV29-1	CSVAPELGTGTLNTEAFF	TGCAGCGTTGCGCCTGAACTAGGGACAGGGACATTGAACACTGAAGCTTTCTTT
TRBD1	NA	TRBJ1-3	TRBV14	CASSDRGASSGNTIYF	TGTGCCAGCAGTGACAGGGGAGCCTCCTCTGGAAACACCATATATTTT
TRBD1	NA	TRBJ2-5	TRBV11-2	CASSLGTGRQETQYF	TGTGCCAGCAGCTTAGGGACAGGGCGCCAAGAGACCCAGTACTTC
TRBD2	NA	TRBJ2-2	TRBV6-5	CASRSTGGSGELFF	TGTGCCAGCCGGTCGACGGGAGGATCCGGGGAGCTGTTTTTT
TRBD2	NA	TRBJ2-3	TRBV9	CASSVAGTSGGITQYF	TGTGCCAGCAGCGTCGCCGGGACTAGCGGGGGGATTACGCAGTATTTT
TRBD1	NA	TRBJ2-7	TRBV6-5	CASSYSSDRGYEQYF	TGTGCCAGCAGTTACTCGTCGGACAGGGGCTACGAGCAGTACTTC
NA	NA	TRBJ2-7	TRBV7-6	CASSRNPGYEQYF	TGTGCCAGCAGCCGCAACCCCGGCTACGAGCAGTACTTC
NA	few	TRBJ1-1	TRBV25-1	CASSELNGPEAFF	TGTGCCAGCAGTGAGTTAAACGGTCCCGAAGCTTTCTTT
TRBD1	NA	TRBJ1-1	TRBV5-4	CASSLVVQNTGDDPLAFF	TGTGCCAGCAGCTTGGTCGTCCAGAATACAGGGGATGATCCATTGGCTTTCTTT
TRBD2	NA	TRBJ2-5	TRBV30	CAWTRGLPQETQYF	TGTGCCTGGACCCGGGGACTACCTCAAGAGACCCAGTACTTC
TRBD2	NA	TRBJ2-5	TRBV2	CASSEGASGMETQYF	TGTGCCAGCAGTGAAGGGGCTAGCGGGATGGAGACCCAGTACTTC
NA	NA	TRBJ2-4	TRBV6-5	CASSYSPQGAKNIQYF	TGTGCCAGCAGTTACTCGCCTCAGGGAGCCAAAAACATTCAGTACTTC
NA	NA	TRBJ2-7	TRBV5-1	CATRVTGTSYEQYF	TGCGCCACCAGAGTAACCGGGACTTCCTACGAGCAGTACTTC
NA	NA	TRBJ1-2	TRBV19	CASSILSWASSSGYTF	TGTGCCAGTAGTATACTAAGTTGGGCCTCCTCGTCCGGCTACACCTTC
TRBD2	NA	TRBJ2-1	TRBV4-2	CASSQGQAGASLSSYNEQFF	TGTGCCAGCAGCCAAGGACAAGCGGGGGCCTCCCTTAGCTCCTACAATGAGCAGTTCTTC
NA	NA	TRBJ2-5	TRBV10-1	CASSEGRGETQYF	TGCGCCAGCAGTGAGGGACGGGGAGAGACCCAGTACTTC
NA	NA	TRBJ2-3	TRBV5-1	CASSSTGPDTQYF	TGCGCCAGCAGCTCTACAGGGCCAGATACGCAGTATTTT
NA	NA	TRBJ2-2	TRBV4-1	CASSLLIPGELFF	TGCGCCAGCAGCCTACTGATCCCCGGGGAGCTGTTTTTT
TRBD2	NA	TRBJ2-7	TRBV9	CASSPQGAGDVGEQYF	TGTGCCAGCAGCCCTCAGGGTGCGGGAGATGTGGGCGAGCAGTACTTC
TRBD2	NA	TRBJ2-1	TRBV18	CASSYHGLAGTYNEQFF	TGTGCCAGCTCTTACCACGGCCTAGCGGGAACCTACAATGAGCAGTTCTTC
NA	NA	TRBJ2-1	TRBV6-6	CASSYLGVSSYNEQFF	TGTGCCAGCAGTTACCTCGGGGTAAGCTCCTACAATGAGCAGTTCTTC
TRBD1	NA	TRBJ1-2	TRBV6-5	CASSYSQTGGWNGYTF	TGTGCCAGCAGTTACTCGCAGACAGGGGGCTGGAATGGCTACACCTTC
NA	NA	TRBJ2-2	TRBV10-3	CAISRRDTGELFF	TGTGCCATCAGCAGACGGGACACCGGGGAGCTGTTTTTT
NA	once	TRBJ2-7	TRBV9	CASSVAERAYEQYF	TGTGCCAGCAGCGTAGCTGAGAGGGCCTACGAGCAGTACTTC
NA	once	TRBJ2-1	TRBV6-1	CASHRARTVHEQFF	TGTGCCAGCCACCGTGCCAGGACAGTTCATGAGCAGTTCTTC
NA	NA	TRBJ2-1	TRBV27	CASSWAGPYNEQFF	TGTGCCAGCAGTTGGGCGGGCCCTTACAATGAGCAGTTCTTC
TRBD1	NA	TRBJ2-3	TRBV15	CATSRDPTGKADTQYF	TGTGCCACCAGCAGAGATCCGACAGGGAAGGCAGATACGCAGTATTTT
NA	NA	TRBJ2-1	TRBV7-8	CASSLLLAGTYNEQFF	TGTGCCAGCAGCTTACTCTTGGCGGGAACCTACAATGAGCAGTTCTTC
TRBD2	NA	TRBJ2-5	TRBV10-2	CAATSGSDETQYF	TGCGCCGCGACTAGCGGGAGTGATGAGACCCAGTACTTC
NA	NA	TRBJ1-6	TRBV5-1	CASSFIDTENSPLHF	TGCGCCAGCAGCTTCATTGACACCGAGAATTCACCCCTCCACTTT
NA	NA	TRBJ1-6	TRBV2	CASSVVTVSSYNSPLHF	TGTGCCAGCAGTGTCGTGACTGTGAGCTCCTATAATTCACCCCTCCACTTT
TRBD1	NA	TRBJ1-6	TRBV4-1	CASSQEYTGGGNSPLHF	TGCGCCAGCAGCCAAGAGTACACAGGGGGCGGGAATTCACCCCTCCACTTT
NA	NA	TRBJ2-5	TRBV28	CASSLRAQETQYF	TGTGCCAGCAGTTTGCGGGCCCAAGAGACCCAGTACTTC
TRBD2	NA	TRBJ2-7	TRBV7-9	CASSLSGTSGNSYEQYF	TGTGCCAGCAGCTTGTCCGGGACTAGCGGGAACTCCTACGAGCAGTACTTC
NA	NA	TRBJ1-4	TRBV28	CASAKGGEGATNEKLFF	TGTGCCAGCGCCAAGGGGGGGGAAGGGGCAACTAATGAAAAACTGTTTTTT
NA	NA	TRBJ2-1	TRBV11-3	CASSDNGGSYNEQFF	TGTGCCAGCAGCGATAACGGGGGCTCCTACAATGAGCAGTTCTTC
TRBD2	NA	TRBJ2-7	TRBV28	CASSFVGLAGAYF	TGTGCCAGCAGTTTCGTCGGGTTAGCGGGAGCGTACTTC
TRBD2	NA	TRBJ2-3	TRBV9	CASSGGLTSGKADTQYF	TGTGCCAGCAGCGGTGGCTTGACTAGCGGGAAAGCAGATACGCAGTATTTT
TRBD1	NA	TRBJ2-7	TRBV11-1	CASSFGQGNEQYF	TGTGCCAGCAGCTTTGGACAGGGTAACGAGCAGTACTTC
NA	NA	TRBJ2-5	TRBV27	CASSPPPGYQETQYF	TGTGCCAGCAGTCCCCCCCCAGGGTACCAAGAGACCCAGTACTTC
TRBD2	NA	TRBJ2-2	TRBV7-9	CASTGTSGGTNTGELFF	TGTGCCAGCACCGGGACTAGCGGGGGAACGAACACCGGGGAGCTGTTTTTT
TRBD2	NA	TRBJ2-3	TRBV9	CASSVAPGLAGTDTQYF	TGTGCCAGCAGCGTAGCCCCGGGACTAGCGGGCACAGATACGCAGTATTTT
NA	few	TRBJ2-7	TRBV19	CASSPRTVYEQYF	TGTGCCAGTAGTCCACGGACAGTCTACGAGCAGTACTTC